Detailed here is one T cell receptor (beta chain). Seattle cases were enrolled at active infection and followed longitudinally. The data were taken from a study of blood T cell repertoires in COVID-19. Study overall: Researchers got acute and convalescent COVID-19 samples from the United States, Italy and Spain. PBMCs, B-cell-depleted T cells, or T cells provided the cDNA or gDNA that made up the material.

Original processing methods: The assay estimated nucleated cells by amplifying reference gene primers. Profiling relied on immunoSEQ multiplex PCR, and the TCRdb table lists in-frame clones only, not all of them. V, J and clone size are taken as reported in that table, and D and trimming were inferred from the DNA itself. In the table there are around 260,000 clones, around nine tenths of which are singletons. The receptor's source is a woman between 65 and 79 years old with COVID-19, enrolled during active disease. Sequenced: peripheral blood.

This CDR3 reads CASSRGVQALAKNIQYF. The CDR3 DNA follows: TGCGCCAGCAGCCGCGGGGTGCAGGCATTAGCCAAAAACATTCAGTACTTC. The rearrangement joins TRBV4-1 to TRBJ2-4; D is perhaps TRBD2 (6 bases). The CDR3 covers 17 residues. The V and J ends lost 4 bases and 0 bases respectively, with 16 bases between them. Looked up from germline, CDR1 is MGHRA and CDR2 is YSYEKL.